One and the same sample provided the 15 T cell receptor beta chains below, sequenced in a study of memory CD4+ T cells and cytomegalovirus serostatus. Single viable CD3+CD4+CD8-CD45RO+ cells were sorted as the memory CD4+ T cells. The data were produced by immunoSEQ multiplex PCR, yet TCRdb's version contains in-frame clones alone and is incomplete. This sample carries 80,000 to 100,000 clones, around 80% of them seen once, and the ten largest clones take around 3.6%. The sample was memory CD4+ T cells from blood. These receptor sequences come from an adult in good health and CMV-seropositive.

This chain uses TRBV19 with TRBJ2-1; TRBD2 matches 13 bases. J gave up 5 bases and V 1 base, and 2 bases lay outside the gene matches. CDR1 and CDR2 (germline): LNHDA, SQIVND (reference sequence). The CDR3 runs to 16 residues. The CDR3 bases are TGTGCCAGTAGTATAGGGACTAGCGGGGGTAACAATGAGCAGTTCTTC. Its protein is CASSIGTSGGNNEQFF.

This clone was observed once. V and J are TRBV27 and TRBJ1-2, with no clear D. The CDR3 runs to 12 residues. V lost 10 bases to trimming and J lost 3 bases, with 12 bases between them. Germline CDR1 is MNHEY and CDR2 is SMNVEV (reference sequence). CDR3 in amino acids: CATPPRDYGYTF. The CDR3 nucleotides read TGTGCCACCCCCCCAAGGGACTATGGCTACACCTTC.

This chain links TRBV19 with TRBJ2-5, with D possibly TRBD1 on 6 matching bases. Germline lookup yields CDR1 LNHDA and CDR2 SQIVND (reference sequence). This CDR3 comprises 15 residues. V was pared by 5 bases and J by 2 bases, with 15 bases between. The CDR3 spells CASSVRRGGQETQYF. DNA for the CDR3: TGTGCCAGTAGTGTACGCAGGGGTGGGCAAGAGACCCAGTACTTC.

V gene TRBV7-2 combines with J gene TRBJ2-2; 10 nucleotides align to TRBD1. The V gene's germline CDR1 is SGHTA and CDR2 FQGNSA. CDR3 length equals 16 residues. With V trimmed by 5 bases and J by 4 bases, 7 bases remained unmatched. The CDR3 loop is CASSRGGQGSTGELFF. The DNA for the CDR3 is TGTGCCAGCAGCCGAGGGGGACAGGGGTCCACCGGGGAGCTGTTTTTT.

This clone showed up just a few times. V usage is TRBV14 and J usage is TRBJ1-2, with D hard to call. V lost 3 bases and J 4 bases, leaving 15 bases between the germline ends. The germline V gene has CDR1 SGHDN and CDR2 FVKESK. There are 15 residues in the CDR3. DNA for the CDR3: TGTGCCAGCAGCCAGGCGACACTCAATATCTATGGCTACACCTTC. This gives the protein CASSQATLNIYGYTF. The full variable domain, completed using reference TRBV14 and TRBJ1-2, is EAGVTQFPSHSVIEKGQTVTLRCDPISGHDNLYWYRRVMGKEIKFLLHFVKESKQDESGMPNNRFLAERTGGTYSTLKVQPAELEDSGVYFCASSQATLNIYGYTFGSGTRLTVV.

This clone has more than one count but fewer than ten. This chain uses TRBV4-2 with TRBJ2-1; D may be TRBD1 (6 bases). The CDR3 is 13 amino acids. Germline V gene lookup returns CDR1 LGHNA and CDR2 YNFKEQ. With 3 bases removed from V and 8 bases from J, the gap between germline ends came to 11 bases. The CDR3 is CASSQRGGDEQFF. DNA for the CDR3: TGTGCCAGCAGCCAGCGTGGGGGCGATGAGCAGTTCTTC.

The rearrangement joins TRBV28 to TRBJ2-5; the D is unclear. The V end was cut by 3 bases, the J end by 5 bases, with 19 bases between. Germline lookup yields CDR1 MDHEN and CDR2 SYDVKM. The CDR3 sequence is 16 residues long. Here the CDR3 reads CASSFRPSRLRETQYF. The CDR3 DNA follows: TGTGCCAGCAGTTTCCGACCTTCCAGGCTTCGGGAGACCCAGTACTTC.

The CDR3 sequence is CASRQRERDTGELFF. The CDR3 DNA sequence: TGTGCCAGTAGACAGCGGGAAAGGGACACCGGGGAGCTGTTTTTT. The J gene is TRBJ2-2, the V gene TRBV19; 7 positions match TRBD2. Unmatched junction bases numbered 7, after V lost 6 bases and J lost 3 bases. Looked up from germline, CDR1 is LNHDA and CDR2 is SQIVND (reference sequence). The CDR3 covers 15 residues. The variable domain in full, completed from reference TRBV19 and TRBJ2-2, reads DGGITQSPKYLFRKEGQNVTLSCEQNLNHDAMYWYRQDPGQGLRLIYYSQIVNDFQKGDIAEGYSVSREKKESFPLTVTSAQKNPTAFYLCASRQRERDTGELFFGEGSRLTVL.

This clone was seen ten or more times. The chain has TRBV30 and TRBJ1-1; D ambiguous. Germline CDR1 GTSNPN, CDR2 SVGIG (reference sequence). Trimming took off 1 base at V and 10 bases at J, with 13 bases between the two ends. The CDR3 totals 12 residues. The CDR3 loop reads CAWSEGYGGAFF. CDR3 sequence (DNA): TGTGCCTGGAGTGAGGGTTATGGCGGAGCTTTCTTT.

The J gene is TRBJ2-5, the V gene TRBV7-9; D unclear. The CDR3 runs 14 residues. Germline V gene sequence: CDR1 SEHNR, CDR2 FQNEAQ (reference sequence). Between the trimmed V and J ends, which lost 2 bases and 1 base, there was a span of 8 bases. The chain's CDR3 is CASSLMRTQETQYF. CDR3 nucleotide sequence: TGTGCCAGCAGCTTAATGCGGACCCAAGAGACCCAGTACTTC.

The gene calls are TRBV6-1 and TRBJ1-2; 9 nucleotides align to TRBD1. V was pared by 4 bases and J by 3 bases, with 6 bases of the junction left unmatched. The CDR3 extends over 15 amino acids. The V gene's germline CDR1 is MNHNS and CDR2 SASEGT. The CDR3 DNA sequence: TGTGCCAGCAGTGGGCAACAGGGGGCTCACTATGGCTACACCTTC. Translating it yields CASSGQQGAHYGYTF.

V and J are TRBV10-3 and TRBJ2-3; TRBD1 is a possible D gene (5 bases). V gave up 8 bases and J gave up 2 bases, with 11 bases separating them. CDR1 is ENHRY, CDR2 SYGVKD, per germline. The CDR3 extends over 13 amino acids. The CDR3 loop reads CAIGNRTTDTQYF. The DNA for the CDR3 is TGTGCCATCGGGAACAGGACCACAGATACGCAGTATTTT.

This clone came up once. V and J are TRBV5-1 and TRBJ1-1; TRBD1 matches at 9 bases. The CDR3 runs 15 residues. Germline trimming cut 4 bases from V and 4 bases from J; bases unmatched to any gene: 8. Germline-derived CDR1 and CDR2 are SGHRS and YFSETQ. For the CDR3, the DNA is TGCGCCAGCAGCCCCGGGACAGGGATGGGCACTGAAGCTTTCTTT. Its translation: CASSPGTGMGTEAFF.

This rearrangement joins TRBV5-6 to TRBJ2-3; D uncertain. CDR1 is SGHDT, CDR2 YYEEEE, per germline. The V and J ends lost 1 base and 7 bases respectively, with 7 bases between them. This CDR3 has 12 amino acids. The CDR3 reads CASSLWLNTQYF. The CDR3 DNA reads TGTGCCAGCAGCTTGTGGCTAAATACGCAGTATTTT.

The chain employs TRBV7-8 and TRBJ1-1; maybe TRBD1 (6 bases). The V and J ends lost 5 bases and 4 bases respectively, with 17 bases between them. From germline, CDR1 is SGHVS and CDR2 FQNEAQ. This CDR3 region has 15 residues. CDR3 loop: CASSNLQGRGTEAFF. The CDR3 region has the DNA TGTGCCAGCAGCAACTTACAGGGAAGGGGCACTGAAGCTTTCTTT.